This TCR beta chain was sequenced during a study of Ad26.COV2.S vaccination and SARS-CoV-2 variants. Measured with immunoSEQ multiplex PCR; TCRdb has only the in-frame clones, and not every one. The data show 250,000 to 300,000 clones, approximately 89% seen once. Of note for this clone: The identical CDR3 is also encoded by other nucleotide sequences in the sample.

Treatment in this sample: roughly 20 received Ad26.COV2.S at low or high dose, single or two shots; 5 received placebo; per-sample allocation not given. Sample collection was performed on day 63 after the first vaccine or placebo injection. The TCR originated in a person between 18 and 65 years old who received the Ad26.COV2.S COVID-19 vaccine or a placebo. The material was peripheral blood, obtained in a trial of Ad26.COV2.S vaccine versus placebo.

CDR3 nucleotide sequence: TGTGCCAGCAGCCAAGATCTAGGGACAGGGGGGGAAAAACTGTTTTTT. Translating it yields CASSQDLGTGGEKLFF. The chain recombines TRBV3-1 (or the pseudogene TRBV3-2) with TRBJ1-4, with 11 nucleotides matching TRBD1. The V segment lost 0 bases and the J segment 8 bases; nucleotides outside the gene matches: 5. The CDR3 has 16 amino acids. Germline loops: CDR1 LGHDT, CDR2 YNNKEL (reference sequence).